Listed here are 22 T cell receptor beta chains from one sample, sequenced in a study of tumor and adjacent non-tumor tissue in lung cancer (dated by TCRdb to the late 2010s). RNA was isolated from bulk unsorted tissue, and RNA quality was assessed with a NanoDrop ND-1000 and an Agilent 2100. The library was obtained by multiplex PCR. Instrument on record: Illumina HiSeq 2500. TCRbeta libraries were constructed through three rounds of nested PCR with primers (Table S4) according to protocols adapted from ARM-PCR. The raw public reads went through TCRdb reprocessing: fastp at Q25, MiXCR clone calling, in-frame beta chains kept. Records with the same CDR3 protein are collapsed into one entry carrying the most frequent genes and DNA. This sample comprises roughly 140,000 distinct CDR3 sequences, around 61% of them detected only once. The biggest ten clones account for 15% to 20% of the sample. Sequencing was carried out using lung tumor tissue. These receptors were obtained from a man between 60 and 75 years old with small cell lung cancer.

Turning to this clonotype: Here the CDR3 omits its conserved ending phenylalanine or tryptophan, so a read error is the likely source. The chain recombines TRBV5-1 with TRBJ1-2; tentative D call: TRBD1 (5 bases). V was trimmed by 4 bases and J by 4 bases, leaving 14 bases between them. CDR1 is SGHRS and CDR2 is YFSETQ in the germline V gene. This CDR3 spans 14 amino acids. The CDR3 nucleotides are TGCGCCAGCAGCCGTGACAGCGTCCTCTATGGCTACACCTTA. Its protein is CASSRDSVLYGYTL.

Points on this clonotype: At one end, the junction sequence differs from germline, possibly due to a read error. The V call is TRBV6-1, the J call TRBJ2-5, with 9 bases identical to TRBD1. The germline V gene has CDR1 MNHNS and CDR2 SASEGT. CDR3 length: 14 residues. Written as DNA, the CDR3 is TGTGCCAGCACCTCCGGGACAGGGCAAGAGACCCAATACTTC. Translation gives CASTSGTGQETQYF.

This clonotype was detected a few times. This chain uses TRBV5-4 with TRBJ2-5; D gene unclear. V was trimmed by 5 bases and J by 0 bases, leaving 8 bases between them. There are 13 residues in the CDR3. Germline CDR1 is SGHNT and CDR2 is YYREEE (reference sequence). In DNA form, the CDR3 reads TGTGCCAGCAGATTAACACACCAAGAGACCCAGTACTTC. It yields the protein CASRLTHQETQYF.

As to this clonotype: The junction does not match germline at one end; this may be a read error. This rearrangement joins TRBV28 to TRBJ2-2; D is unclear. The CDR3 contains 11 residues. Germline CDR1 MDHEN, CDR2 SYDVKM. The CDR3 nucleotides read TGTGCCAGCAGTTTCCCTGGGGAACTGTCTTTT. This codes for CASSFPGELSF.

The chain is built from TRBV7-8 and TRBJ2-7; 8 bases map to TRBD1. Germline loops: CDR1 SGHVS, CDR2 FQNEAQ. The CDR3 totals 15 residues. V lost 6 bases, J lost 4 bases, and 11 bases stayed unmatched. CDR3: CASRHRTGLSYEQYF. CDR3 bases: TGTGCCAGCAGACACAGGACAGGGCTTTCGTACGAGCAGTACTTC.

To note about this clonotype: An end of the junction differs from the germline gene, which may be a read error. The gene calls are TRBV12-3 or TRBV12-4 and TRBJ1-6, with D uncertain. The CDR3 extends over 13 amino acids. Here the CDR3 reads CASSFGLNSSLHF. In DNA form, the CDR3 reads TGTGCCAGCAGTTTCGGGCTGAATTCATCCCTCCACTTT.

Concerning this clonotype: The CDR3 end shows no conserved phenylalanine or tryptophan, and so a read error is likely. The chain is built from TRBV20-1 and TRBJ2-7; TRBD1 matches 7 bases. Trimming cost V 2 bases and J 4 bases; bases outside gene matches: 8. This CDR3 spans 14 amino acids. Germline CDR1 is DFQATT and CDR2 is SNEGSKA (reference sequence). CDR3 amino acids: CSARPLQGSYEQYA. DNA of the CDR3: TGCAGTGCTAGACCATTACAGGGGTCATACGAGCAGTACGCC.

The V call is TRBV20-1, the J call TRBJ2-1; TRBD1 or TRBD2 may be the D gene (5 bases each). In germline, CDR1 is DFQATT, CDR2 SNEGSKA (reference sequence). CDR3 length: 15 amino acids. Trimming cost V 6 bases and J 6 bases, with 21 bases left between them. CDR3 sequence: CSAGTNYVLGNEQFF. The DNA for the CDR3 is TGCAGTGCGGGGACCAACTACGTCTTGGGCAATGAGCAGTTCTTC.

As for this clonotype: Because the CDR3 is missing its conserved closing phenylalanine or tryptophan, this is likely a read error. The genes are TRBV20-1 and TRBJ2-2, with 7 bases that match TRBD1. Per the germline V gene, CDR1 is DFQATT and CDR2 is SNEGSKA (reference sequence). V was clipped by 6 bases and J by 0 bases; unmatched bases: 4. This CDR3 is 14 amino acids long. The CDR3 here is CSAPGQPNTGELFY. In DNA form, the CDR3 reads TGCAGTGCCCCGGGACAGCCGAACACCGGGGAGCTGTTTTAT.

By share of the sample, this clonotype is medium-sized. The chain recombines TRBV11-2 with TRBJ2-3; D unclear. Per the germline V gene, CDR1 is SGHAT and CDR2 is FQNNGV. The V end lost 3 bases, the J end lost 5 bases, and 9 bases lay between the germline ends. This CDR3 has 13 residues. In DNA, the CDR3 is TGTGCCAGCAGCTTTTCAAGTGGAGATACGCAGTATTTT. Translation: CASSFSSGDTQYF.

V and J are TRBV12-3 or TRBV12-4 and TRBJ1-4; D not resolved. V lost 6 bases and J lost 8, with 19 bases in between. The CDR3 extends over 15 amino acids. CDR3 region: CASSQFEQIREKLFF. The CDR3 DNA is TGTGCCAGCAGCCAGTTTGAGCAGATCAGGGAAAAACTGTTTTTT.

A word on this clonotype: One junction end does not reproduce the germline sequence, and a read error may be involved. The V gene is TRBV5-4, the J gene TRBJ2-2, with 7 bases identical to TRBD2. This CDR3 comprises 16 residues. Germline-derived CDR1 and CDR2 are SGHNT and YYREEE (reference sequence). The CDR3 nucleotides are TGTGCCAGCAGCTTGGCAGCGGGACCACAGACCGGGGAGCGGTTTTTT. Its protein product is CASSLAAGPQTGERFF.

With respect to this clonotype: The missing conserved phenylalanine or tryptophan at the end of this CDR3 makes a read error likely. The CDR3 sequence is CASSLFLGGGSPLHS. The CDR3 nucleotides are TGTGCCAGCAGCTTATTTCTGGGTGGGGGTTCACCCCTCCACTCT. V gene TRBV11-2 combines with J gene TRBJ1-6; possible D gene TRBD1, 5 bases. The CDR3 spans 15 residues. The V and J ends lost 2 bases and 9 bases respectively, with 14 bases between them. Germline CDR1 reads SGHAT; CDR2 reads FQNNGV.

Details on this clonotype: The junction and the germline gene differ at one end; a read error may be behind it. The CDR3: CASSLGLAGGTQYF. The CDR3 DNA reads as TGTGCCAGCAGCTTAGGTCTAGCGGGAGGTACGCAATATTTT. The rearrangement joins TRBV11-2 to TRBJ2-3, with 11 nucleotides matching TRBD2. Germline V gene data show CDR1 as SGHAT and CDR2 as FQNNGV. The CDR3 covers 14 residues.

This clonotype was observed a single time. The junction does not match germline at one end; this may be a read error. This chain joins TRBV12-3 or TRBV12-4 and TRBJ2-2, with no clear D. The CDR3 covers 15 residues. CDR3 DNA: TGTGCCATCAGTTTCTCTGGGATAGACACGGGGGAGCTGTTTTTT. It specifies CAISFSGIDTGELFF.

This rearrangement joins TRBV6-1 to TRBJ2-7; D tentatively fits TRBD1 or TRBD2 (5 bases each). The CDR3 is made up of 15 amino acids. The germline V and J ends were trimmed by 7 bases and 9 bases, with 25 bases remaining between them. Germline V lookup: CDR1 MNHNS, CDR2 SASEGT. The chain's CDR3 is CASTRQPKGTYMQYF. The CDR3 DNA reads as TGTGCCAGCACCCGACAGCCGAAAGGGACCTACATGCAGTACTTC.

The chain carries TRBV11-2 and TRBJ2-7; D might be TRBD1 (7 bases). Trimming cost V 1 base and J 8 bases, with 18 bases left between them. This CDR3 has 15 amino acids. Germline V lookup: CDR1 SGHAT, CDR2 FQNNGV. CDR3 in amino acids: CASSLGAGQSCKQYF. The CDR3 DNA sequence: TGTGCCAGCAGCTTAGGGGCGGGACAGTCCTGCAAGCAGTACTTC.

The chain employs TRBV7-9 and TRBJ2-3; D not certain. Per germline, CDR1 SEHNR and CDR2 FQNEAQ (reference sequence). CDR3 length: 16 amino acids. Trimming stripped 1 base from V and 6 bases from J, with 17 bases between. The CDR3 reads CASSLGAGLESDTQYF. As DNA, the CDR3 is TGTGCCAGCAGCTTAGGAGCAGGTCTAGAATCGGATACGCAGTATTTT.

Remarks on this clonotype: One end of the junction is discordant with germline, which a read error may explain. J is TRBJ2-3 and V is TRBV11-3; D unresolved. The germline V gene has CDR1 SGHNT and CDR2 YENEEA. This CDR3 is built from 14 residues. CDR3 coding DNA: TGTGCCAGCAGCTTAGCGGCAAGCACAGATACGCAGCACTTT. Its translation is CASSLAASTDTQHF.

A remark on this clonotype: In this CDR3 the conserved last residue, phenylalanine or tryptophan, is missing, so a read error is likely. The chain joins TRBV6-1 to TRBJ2-1; no firm D call. Germline CDR1 reads MNHNS; CDR2 reads SASEGT. The CDR3 loop spans 16 amino acids. The CDR3 nucleotides are TGTGCCAGCAGTCGTGAGACACAGCTACGTTACAATAAGCAGTTCGTC. Translated, it gives CASSRETQLRYNKQFV.

As to this clonotype: This clone may be a read error of a much larger clone one base away. The chain joins TRBV12-3 or TRBV12-4 to TRBJ2-7; D gene uncertain. This CDR3 is 13 amino acids long. The CDR3 is CATSLGIEVGQYF. DNA for the CDR3: TGTGCCACCAGTTTAGGAATAGAAGTAGGGCAGTACTTC.

This clonotype was picked up a small number of times. J is TRBJ1-5 and V is TRBV19; 8 nucleotides align to TRBD1. Germline CDR1 reads LNHDA; CDR2 reads SQIVND (reference sequence). With V trimmed by 5 bases and J by 7 bases, 16 bases remained unmatched. The CDR3 sequence is 17 residues long. For the CDR3, the DNA is TGTGCCAGTAGTCGCATACCCTCGGACAGGGCGGGACAGCCCCAGCATTTT. Its translation is CASSRIPSDRAGQPQHF.